This T cell receptor (beta chain) was recovered during a study of cytomegalovirus exposure and HLA in healthy donors. This clone has just one count. A multiplex PCR was run with 60 Vbeta primers and 13 Jbeta primers. Using immunoSEQ multiplex PCR, the repertoire was profiled, and TCRdb retains in-frame clones only, with some absent. Of some 220,000 clones listed, about 80% are singletons. The CDR3 contains 11 residues. CDR1 and CDR2 from the germline V gene are SQVTM and ANQGSEA. The V end lost 6 bases, the J end lost 6 bases, and 8 bases lay between the germline ends. The TCR originated in an older woman in good health and CMV-seropositive. V usage is TRBV29-1 and J usage is TRBJ2-2; D perhaps matches TRBD1 (5 bases). The sequenced material came from PBMCs. The CDR3, as DNA: TGCAGCGTGACAGACTCCGGGGAGCTGTTTTTT. It codes for CSVTDSGELFF.